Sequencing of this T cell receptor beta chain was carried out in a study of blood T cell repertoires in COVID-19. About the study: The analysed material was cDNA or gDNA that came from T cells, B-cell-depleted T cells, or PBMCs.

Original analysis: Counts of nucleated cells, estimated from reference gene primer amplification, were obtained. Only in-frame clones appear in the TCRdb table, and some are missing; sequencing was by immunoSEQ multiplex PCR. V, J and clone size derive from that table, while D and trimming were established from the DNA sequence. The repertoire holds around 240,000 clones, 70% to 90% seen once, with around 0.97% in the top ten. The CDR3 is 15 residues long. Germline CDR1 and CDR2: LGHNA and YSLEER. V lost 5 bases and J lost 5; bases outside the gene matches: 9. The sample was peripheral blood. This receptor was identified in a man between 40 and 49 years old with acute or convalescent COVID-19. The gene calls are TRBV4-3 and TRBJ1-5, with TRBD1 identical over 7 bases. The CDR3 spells CASSASRQGYQPQHF. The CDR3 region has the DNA TGCGCCAGCAGCGCTTCAAGACAGGGATATCAGCCCCAGCATTTT.